This T cell receptor (beta chain) was identified in a study of neurological immune-mediated disorders. This clonotype has ten or more counts. Its antigen is not identified. V was pared by 2 bases and J by 4 bases, with 7 bases between. The CDR3 totals 12 residues. CDR1 and CDR2 from the germline V gene are SGHRS and YFSETQ. Regarding the study as a whole: Private repertoires in all groups were suggested by the finding that expanded clones across subjects shared no CDR3 amino acid sequences.

Time point indicated: longitudinal time-point 2. MiXCR, applied by TCRdb to the 5' RACE reads, yields one record per CDR3 protein. The sample shows 57,000 or so distinct CDR3 sequences, nearly 10% of them seen only once. The sequence derives from a young man in good health. Sequencing was done on a sample of PBMCs. This chain links TRBV5-1 with TRBJ2-7; no clear D gene. CDR3 nucleotides: TGCGCCAGCAGCTTCGACGGTTACGAGCAGTACTTC. This gives the protein CASSFDGYEQYF. Together with reference TRBV5-1 and TRBJ2-7, the CDR3 gives the full variable domain: KAGVTQTPRYLIKTRGQQVTLSCSPISGHRSVSWYQQTPGQGLQFLFEYFSETQRNKGNFPGRFSGRQFSNSRSEMNVSTLELGDSALYLCASSFDGYEQYFGPGTRLTVT.